These T cell receptor beta chains were read from a single sample in a study of T cells after yellow fever vaccination. MiXCR, applied by TCRdb to the 5' RACE reads, yields one record per CDR3 protein. The sample comprises over 45,000 distinct CDR3 sequences, around 7% of which are singletons, and 40% rests with the top ten. This specimen was CD8+ T cells sorted from PBMCs, taken on the day of the first yellow fever vaccination. The origin of the receptors is a man between 18 and 35 years old who received the YFV17D yellow fever vaccine. The CDR3 runs from the conserved cysteine through the conserved F or W. D genes are given only for firm matches. Not every row has a clone size; where given, it reads once, few, many or a size class.

J: TRBJ2-4
V: TRBV23-1
size: many
D: TRBD1
CDR3: CASSPRGQCIQYF
DNA: TGCGCCAGCAGTCCCAGGGGGCAATGCATTCAGTACTTC

J: TRBJ1-5
V: TRBV6-5
size: many
D: NA
CDR3: CASSYSADSNQPQHF
DNA: TGTGCCAGCAGTTACTCAGCAGATAGCAATCAGCCCCAGCATTTT

J: TRBJ2-3
V: TRBV5-1
size: many
D: TRBD1
CDR3: CASSTGQGTDTQYF
DNA: TGCGCCAGCTCAACGGGACAGGGGACAGATACGCAGTATTTT

J: TRBJ1-3
V: TRBV12-3/TRBV12-4
size: NA
D: NA
CDR3: CASLRVGGNTIYF
DNA: TGTGCCAGCTTAAGAGTCGGAGGAAACACCATATATTTT

J: TRBJ1-2
V: TRBV5-5
size: NA
D: TRBD1
CDR3: CASSSPTGLGLNYGYTF
DNA: TGTGCCAGCAGCTCACCGACAGGGTTGGGGCTTAACTATGGCTACACCTTC

J: TRBJ2-2
V: TRBV6-2/TRBV6-3
size: many
D: NA
CDR3: CASTGALNTGELFF
DNA: TGTGCCAGCACTGGGGCCCTCAACACCGGGGAGCTGTTTTTT

J: TRBJ2-2
V: TRBV28
size: many
D: TRBD1
CDR3: CASRRQGGVTGELFF
DNA: TGTGCCAGCAGACGACAGGGCGGCGTGACCGGGGAGCTGTTTTTT

J: TRBJ1-2
V: TRBV4-1
size: few
D: NA
CDR3: CASSAGRGTYGYTF
DNA: TGCGCCAGCTCGGCGGGGCGGGGGACCTATGGCTACACCTTC

J: TRBJ2-7
V: TRBV28
size: many
D: NA
CDR3: CASTLGGSLDEQYF
DNA: TGTGCCAGCACCCTCGGGGGCAGTCTGGACGAGCAGTACTTC

J: TRBJ1-2
V: TRBV4-1
size: many
D: NA
CDR3: CASRSSPGDNYGYTF
DNA: TGCGCCAGCAGATCAAGTCCAGGGGATAACTATGGCTACACCTTC

J: TRBJ2-1
V: TRBV4-1
size: few
D: NA
CDR3: CASSQRGEGRTQGGEYNEQFF
DNA: TGCGCCAGCAGCCAAAGGGGCGAGGGACGAACCCAAGGGGGGGAATACAATGAGCAGTTCTTC

J: TRBJ2-3
V: TRBV6-2/TRBV6-3
size: many
D: NA
CDR3: CASSQLVDTQYF
DNA: TGTGCCAGCAGCCAGCTGGTTGATACGCAGTATTTT

J: TRBJ2-1
V: TRBV4-2
size: NA
D: NA
CDR3: CARGPGLLHNEQFF
DNA: TGTGCCAGGGGCCCCGGGCTCCTGCACAATGAGCAGTTCTTC

J: TRBJ2-3
V: TRBV5-1
size: many
D: NA
CDR3: CASSPGERYTQYF
DNA: TGCGCCAGCAGCCCCGGGGAGCGGTATACGCAGTATTTT

J: TRBJ2-1
V: TRBV14
size: many
D: NA
CDR3: CASSQVGPPSPYNEQFF
DNA: TGTGCCAGCAGCCAAGTAGGCCCTCCGTCCCCCTACAATGAGCAGTTCTTC

J: TRBJ2-7
V: TRBV7-9
size: many
D: NA
CDR3: CASSLFGNPGEQYF
DNA: TGTGCCAGCAGCTTATTCGGGAACCCCGGGGAGCAGTACTTC

J: TRBJ2-1
V: TRBV4-2
size: NA
D: TRBD2
CDR3: CASSQDRGGQVSYEQFF
DNA: TGTGCAAGCAGCCAAGATCGGGGGGGGCAGGTGAGTTATGAGCAGTTCTTC

J: TRBJ1-1
V: TRBV27
size: many
D: NA
CDR3: CASRKGNTEAFF
DNA: TGTGCCAGCAGGAAGGGGAACACTGAAGCTTTCTTT

J: TRBJ1-2
V: TRBV6-5
size: few
D: TRBD1
CDR3: CATMTGVYGYTF
DNA: TGTGCCACCATGACAGGGGTTTATGGCTACACCTTC

J: TRBJ1-2
V: TRBV4-3
size: few
D: NA
CDR3: CASSQDGGGNYGYTF
DNA: TGCGCCAGCAGCCAAGATGGTGGGGGTAACTATGGCTACACCTTC

J: TRBJ2-1
V: TRBV20-1
size: few
D: TRBD2
CDR3: CSASGVAGGLSYNEQFF
DNA: TGCAGTGCTAGTGGGGTAGCGGGGGGGCTCTCCTACAATGAGCAGTTCTTC

J: TRBJ2-7
V: TRBV4-1
size: NA
D: NA
CDR3: CASSQDLGGTSLSYEQYF
DNA: TGCGCCAGCAGCCAAGACTTAGGCGGAACTTCCCTCTCCTACGAGCAGTACTTC

J: TRBJ2-7
V: TRBV5-1
size: few
D: NA
CDR3: CASSLRGQSYEQYF
DNA: TGCGCCAGCAGCTTGAGGGGACAATCATACGAGCAGTACTTC

J: TRBJ2-1
V: TRBV4-3
size: many
D: NA
CDR3: CASSQLGVYNEQFF
DNA: TGCGCCAGCAGCCAACTTGGTGTCTACAATGAGCAGTTCTTC

J: TRBJ2-3
V: TRBV27
size: many
D: NA
CDR3: CASSPLSQDTQYF
DNA: TGTGCCAGCAGCCCCCTATCACAAGATACGCAGTATTTT

J: TRBJ1-1
V: TRBV30
size: NA
D: NA
CDR3: CAWSRTSNTEAFF
DNA: TGTGCCTGGAGTCGGACATCAAACACTGAAGCTTTCTTT

J: TRBJ2-1
V: TRBV29-1
size: many
D: NA
CDR3: CSALGRGGYNEQFF
DNA: TGCAGCGCCCTGGGCAGGGGGGGCTACAATGAGCAGTTCTTC

J: TRBJ1-1
V: TRBV19
size: many
D: TRBD1
CDR3: CASSTGVPEAFF
DNA: TGTGCCAGTAGCACAGGGGTCCCTGAAGCTTTCTTT